One and the same sample provided the 6 T cell receptor beta chains below, sequenced in a study of cytomegalovirus exposure and HLA in healthy donors. Both 60 Vbeta primers and 13 Jbeta primers went into the PCR. Profiling relied on immunoSEQ multiplex PCR, and the TCRdb table lists in-frame clones only, not all of them. The table lists roughly 150,000 clones, roughly 80% of them singletons, with 7.5% to 9.5% in the top ten. Sequenced material: PBMCs. The receptors here all came from a male donor in good health and CMV-seropositive.

The genes are TRBV6-5 and TRBJ2-7; 8 bases align to TRBD1. Losses at the gene ends were 8 bases for V and 5 bases for J; bases not matched to a gene: 11. The CDR3 has 14 residues. Germline CDR1 reads MNHEY; CDR2 reads SVGAGI. CDR3: CASLLGQDLDEQYF. DNA for the CDR3: TGTGCCAGCCTCCTGGGACAGGATTTAGACGAGCAGTACTTC.

The chain carries TRBV28 and TRBJ2-5, with 11 bases matching TRBD1. Germline V CDR1 and CDR2: MDHEN, SYDVKM. The ends lost 6 bases at V and 4 bases at J; junction bases unmatched: 4. CDR3 length equals 14 residues. The CDR3 reads CASRTDRGPETQYF. CDR3 sequence (DNA): TGTGCCAGCAGGACGGACAGGGGGCCAGAGACCCAGTACTTC.

The V gene is TRBV30, the J gene TRBJ1-1; D is unresolved. CDR3 size: 17 residues. V lost 0 bases and J 0 bases, leaving 17 bases between the germline ends. Germline assignment: CDR1 GTSNPN and CDR2 SVGIG (reference sequence). The CDR3 region has the DNA TGTGCCTGGAGTGTAAGGAGAGGGAGTTGGGTGAACACTGAAGCTTTCTTT. This encodes CAWSVRRGSWVNTEAFF.

This clone was observed a few times. The rearrangement links TRBV10-2 to TRBJ2-1; 8 positions match TRBD1. The CDR3 contains 18 residues. After removal of 6 bases from V and 6 bases from J, the junction contained 19 bases not matched to a gene. CDR1 is WSHSY, CDR2 SAAADI, per germline. The CDR3 DNA follows: TGCGCCAGCAGAAGGACAGGGCCCGGGCGGGCCGCGCGCAATGAGCAGTTCTTC. Amino acid sequence: CASRRTGPGRAARNEQFF.

V and J are TRBV27 and TRBJ1-4; the match to TRBD1 covers 9 bases. The trim removed 2 bases at V and 7 bases at J, leaving 8 bases unmatched. Germline CDR1 MNHEY, CDR2 SMNVEV (reference sequence). The CDR3 has 16 amino acids. The CDR3 DNA is TGTGCCAGCAGTTTAGGGGGGACAGGGAAAAGTGAAAAACTGTTTTTT. Residues: CASSLGGTGKSEKLFF. Variable domain in full (rest from reference TRBV27 and TRBJ1-4): EAQVTQNPRYLITVTGKKLTVTCSQNMNHEYMSWYRQDPGLGLRQIYYSMNVEVTDKGDVPEGYKVSRKEKRNFPLILESPSPNQTSLYFCASSLGGTGKSEKLFFGSGTQLSVL.

The V and J genes are TRBV19 and TRBJ2-1, with 10 positions matching TRBD2. Per the germline V gene, CDR1 is LNHDA and CDR2 is SQIVND (reference sequence). The CDR3 is made up of 16 amino acids. The J segment lost 6 bases and the V segment lost 5 bases, leaving 10 bases of the junction unmatched. The CDR3 sequence: CASSARRASGSNEQFF. The CDR3 coding sequence is TGTGCCAGTAGTGCCCGCAGGGCTAGCGGGAGCAATGAGCAGTTCTTC.